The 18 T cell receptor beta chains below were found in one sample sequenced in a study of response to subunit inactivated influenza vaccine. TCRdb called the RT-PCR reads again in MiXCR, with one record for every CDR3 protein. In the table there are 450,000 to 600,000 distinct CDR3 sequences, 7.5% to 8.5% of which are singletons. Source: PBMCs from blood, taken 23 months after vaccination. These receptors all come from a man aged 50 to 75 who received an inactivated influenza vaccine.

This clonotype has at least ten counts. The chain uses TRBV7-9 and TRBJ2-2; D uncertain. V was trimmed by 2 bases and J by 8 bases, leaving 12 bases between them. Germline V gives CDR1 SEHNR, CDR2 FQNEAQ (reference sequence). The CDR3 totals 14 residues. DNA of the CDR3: TGTGCCAGCAGCTTAACCGGCAGTACGGGGGAGCTGTTTTTT. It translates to CASSLTGSTGELFF.

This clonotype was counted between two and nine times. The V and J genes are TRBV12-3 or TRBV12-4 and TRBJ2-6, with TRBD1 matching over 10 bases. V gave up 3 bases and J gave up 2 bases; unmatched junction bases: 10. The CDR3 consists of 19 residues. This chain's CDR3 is CASSFWSTGGEPGANVLTF. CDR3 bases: TGTGCCAGCAGTTTTTGGTCGACAGGGGGCGAACCTGGGGCCAACGTCCTGACTTTC.

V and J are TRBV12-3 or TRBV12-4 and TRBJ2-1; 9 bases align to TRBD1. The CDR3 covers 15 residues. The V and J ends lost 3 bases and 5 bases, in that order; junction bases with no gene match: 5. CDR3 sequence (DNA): TGTGCCAGCAGTTTTGGACAGGGGCTCAACAATGAGCAGTTCTTC. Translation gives CASSFGQGLNNEQFF.

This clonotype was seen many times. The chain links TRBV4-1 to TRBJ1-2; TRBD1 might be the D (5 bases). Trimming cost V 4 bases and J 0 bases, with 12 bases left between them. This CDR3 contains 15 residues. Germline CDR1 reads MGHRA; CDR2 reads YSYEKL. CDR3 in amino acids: CASSPQPGPNYGYTF. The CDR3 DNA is TGCGCCAGCAGCCCGCAGCCGGGACCTAACTATGGCTACACCTTC.

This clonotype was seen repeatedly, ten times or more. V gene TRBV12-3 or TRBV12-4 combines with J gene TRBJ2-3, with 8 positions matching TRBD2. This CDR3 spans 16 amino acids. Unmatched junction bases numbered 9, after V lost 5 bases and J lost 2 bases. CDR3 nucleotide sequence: TGTGCCAGCAGTCCCCTTTCGGGGGGGGCCACAGATACGCAGTATTTT. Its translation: CASSPLSGGATDTQYF.

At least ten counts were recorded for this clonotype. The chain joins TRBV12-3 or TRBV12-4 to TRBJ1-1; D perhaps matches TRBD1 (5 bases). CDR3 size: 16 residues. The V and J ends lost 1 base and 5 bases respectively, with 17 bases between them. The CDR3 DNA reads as TGTGCCAGCAGTTTAGGCGGAGGGAGGGGTGGAACTGAAGCTTTCTTT. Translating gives CASSLGGGRGGTEAFF.

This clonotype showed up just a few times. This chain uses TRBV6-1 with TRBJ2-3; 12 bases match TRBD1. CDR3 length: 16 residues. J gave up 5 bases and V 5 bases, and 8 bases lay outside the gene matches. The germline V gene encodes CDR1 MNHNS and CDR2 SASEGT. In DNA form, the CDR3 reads TGTGCCAGCAGTCAAACCGGGACAGGGGGCGTAGATACGCAGTATTTT. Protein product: CASSQTGTGGVDTQYF.

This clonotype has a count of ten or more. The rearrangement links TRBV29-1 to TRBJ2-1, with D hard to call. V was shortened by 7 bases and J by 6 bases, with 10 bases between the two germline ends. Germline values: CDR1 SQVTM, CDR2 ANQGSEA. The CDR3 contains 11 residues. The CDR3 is CSGQKLNEQFF. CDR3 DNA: TGCAGCGGGCAGAAACTCAATGAGCAGTTCTTC.

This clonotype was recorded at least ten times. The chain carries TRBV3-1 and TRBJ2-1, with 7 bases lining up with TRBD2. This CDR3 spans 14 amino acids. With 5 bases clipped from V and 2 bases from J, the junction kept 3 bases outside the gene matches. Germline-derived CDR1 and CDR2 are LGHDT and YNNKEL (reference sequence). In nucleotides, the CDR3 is TGTGCCAGCAGCAATGGACTAGCCTACAATGAGCAGTTCTTC. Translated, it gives CASSNGLAYNEQFF.

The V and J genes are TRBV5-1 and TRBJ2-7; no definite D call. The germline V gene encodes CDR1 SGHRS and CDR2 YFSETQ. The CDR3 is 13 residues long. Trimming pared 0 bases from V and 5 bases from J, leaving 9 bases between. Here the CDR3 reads CASSLGRANEQYF. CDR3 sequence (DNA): TGCGCCAGCAGCTTGGGTAGGGCTAACGAGCAGTACTTC.

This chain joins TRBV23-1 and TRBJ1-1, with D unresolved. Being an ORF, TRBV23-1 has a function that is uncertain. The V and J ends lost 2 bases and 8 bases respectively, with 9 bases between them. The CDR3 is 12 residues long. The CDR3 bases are TGCGCCAGCAGTCAAGCGGTTCTGGAAGCTTTCTTT. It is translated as CASSQAVLEAFF.

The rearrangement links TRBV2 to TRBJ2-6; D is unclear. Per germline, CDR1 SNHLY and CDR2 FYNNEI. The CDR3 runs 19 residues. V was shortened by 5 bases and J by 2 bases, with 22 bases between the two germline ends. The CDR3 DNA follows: TGTGCCAGCAGTTTATTACATCTATGGTCTGGGGCTGGGGCCAACGTCCTGACTTTC. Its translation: CASSLLHLWSGAGANVLTF.

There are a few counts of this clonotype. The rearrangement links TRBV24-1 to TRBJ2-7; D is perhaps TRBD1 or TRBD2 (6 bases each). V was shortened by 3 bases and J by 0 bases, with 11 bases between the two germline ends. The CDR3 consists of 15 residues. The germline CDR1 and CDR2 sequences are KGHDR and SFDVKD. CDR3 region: CATSDARGASYEQYF. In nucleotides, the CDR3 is TGTGCCACCAGTGATGCGAGGGGGGCCTCCTACGAGCAGTACTTC.

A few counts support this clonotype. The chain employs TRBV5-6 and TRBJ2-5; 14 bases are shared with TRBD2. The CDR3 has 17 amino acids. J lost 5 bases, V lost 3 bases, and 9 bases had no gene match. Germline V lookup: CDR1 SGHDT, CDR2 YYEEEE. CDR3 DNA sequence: TGTGCCAGCAGCTGGGGACTAGCGGGAGCTGCATGGGAGACCCAGTACTTC. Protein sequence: CASSWGLAGAAWETQYF. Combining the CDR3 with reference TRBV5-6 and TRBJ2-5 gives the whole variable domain DAGVTQSPTHLIKTRGQQVTLRCSPKSGHDTVSWYQQALGQGPQFIFQYYEEEERQRGNFPDRFSGHQFPNYSSELNVNALLLGDSALYLCASSWGLAGAAWETQYFGPGTRLLVL.

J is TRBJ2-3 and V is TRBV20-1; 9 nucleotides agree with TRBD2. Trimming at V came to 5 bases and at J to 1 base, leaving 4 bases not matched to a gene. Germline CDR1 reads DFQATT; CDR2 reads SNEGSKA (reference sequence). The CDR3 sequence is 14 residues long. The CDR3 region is CSAYSGSGTDTQYF. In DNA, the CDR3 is TGCAGTGCTTATAGCGGGAGCGGCACAGATACGCAGTATTTT.

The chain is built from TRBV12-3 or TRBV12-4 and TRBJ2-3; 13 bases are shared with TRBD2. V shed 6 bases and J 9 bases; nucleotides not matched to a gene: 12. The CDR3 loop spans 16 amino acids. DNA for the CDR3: TGTGCCAGCAGGTGGACTAGCGGGGGCCACGAGGCCACGCAGTATTTT. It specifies CASRWTSGGHEATQYF.

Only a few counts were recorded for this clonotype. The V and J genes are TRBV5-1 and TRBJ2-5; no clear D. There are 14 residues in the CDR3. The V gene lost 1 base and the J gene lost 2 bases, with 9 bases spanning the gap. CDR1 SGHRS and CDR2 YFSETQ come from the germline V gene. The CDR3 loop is CASSLFRRQETQYF. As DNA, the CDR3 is TGCGCCAGCAGCTTGTTCAGGCGACAAGAGACCCAGTACTTC.

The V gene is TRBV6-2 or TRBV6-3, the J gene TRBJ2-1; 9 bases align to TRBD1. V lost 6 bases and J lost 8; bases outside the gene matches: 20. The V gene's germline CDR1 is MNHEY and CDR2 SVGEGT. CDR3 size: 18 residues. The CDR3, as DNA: TGTGCCAGCAGAACCCCCGGGGGGACCTGGACAGGGGATTATGAGCAGTTCTTC. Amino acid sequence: CASRTPGGTWTGDYEQFF.